This TCR beta chain was sequenced in a study of T cell clones after liver transplantation. After removal of 3 bases from V and 5 bases from J, the junction contained 6 bases not matched to a gene. The CDR3 loop spans 15 amino acids. CDR1 is MNHEY and CDR2 is SMNVEV in the germline V gene (reference sequence). Assay: immunoSEQ multiplex PCR; the TCRdb copy retains only in-frame clones and omits some. Among around 43,000 clones listed, 85% to 90% were seen once. The V and J genes are TRBV27 and TRBJ2-5; 10 bases match TRBD1. This material consisted of CD4+ T cells from blood, taken 24 months after liver transplant. This TCR was sampled from a human patient who received a liver transplant. Some T cells may be transferred from the graft donor. This chain's CDR3 is CASSFRGQGGETQYF. The CDR3 coding sequence is TGTGCCAGCAGTTTCAGAGGACAGGGGGGGGAGACCCAGTACTTC.